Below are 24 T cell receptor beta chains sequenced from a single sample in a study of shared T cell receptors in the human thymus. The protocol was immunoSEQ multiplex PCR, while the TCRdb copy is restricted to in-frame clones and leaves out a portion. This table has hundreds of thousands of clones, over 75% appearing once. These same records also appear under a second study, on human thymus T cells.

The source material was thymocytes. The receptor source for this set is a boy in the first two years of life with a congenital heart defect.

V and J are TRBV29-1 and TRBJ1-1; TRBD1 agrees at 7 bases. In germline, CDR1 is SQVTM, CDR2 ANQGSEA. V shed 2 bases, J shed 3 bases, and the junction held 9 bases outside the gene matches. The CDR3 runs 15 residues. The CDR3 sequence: CSVESQGEADTEAFF. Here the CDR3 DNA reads TGCAGCGTTGAAAGCCAGGGGGAGGCAGACACTGAAGCTTTCTTT.

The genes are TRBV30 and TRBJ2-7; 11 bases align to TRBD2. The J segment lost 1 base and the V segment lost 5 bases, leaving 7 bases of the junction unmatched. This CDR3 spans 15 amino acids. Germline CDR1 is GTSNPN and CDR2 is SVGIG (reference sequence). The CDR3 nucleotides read TGTGCCTGGGGGGGACTAGCGGCCTCTTCCTACGAGCAGTACTTC. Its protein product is CAWGGLAASSYEQYF.

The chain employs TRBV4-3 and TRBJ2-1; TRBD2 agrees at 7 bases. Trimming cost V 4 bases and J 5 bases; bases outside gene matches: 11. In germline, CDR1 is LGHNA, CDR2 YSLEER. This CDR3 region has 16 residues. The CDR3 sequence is CASSPLRRERDNEQFF. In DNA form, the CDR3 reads TGCGCCAGCAGCCCCTTACGGCGGGAGAGGGACAATGAGCAGTTCTTC.

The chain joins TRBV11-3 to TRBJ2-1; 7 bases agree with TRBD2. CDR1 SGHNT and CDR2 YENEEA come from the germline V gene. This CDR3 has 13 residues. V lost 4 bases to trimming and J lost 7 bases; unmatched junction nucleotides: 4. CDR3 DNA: TGTGCCAGCAGCTGGAGGGAGGGGAATGAGCAGTTCTTC. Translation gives CASSWREGNEQFF.

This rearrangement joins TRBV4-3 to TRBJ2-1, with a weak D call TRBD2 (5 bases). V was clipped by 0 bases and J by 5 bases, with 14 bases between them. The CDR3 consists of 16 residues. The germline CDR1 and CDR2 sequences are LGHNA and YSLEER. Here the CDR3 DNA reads TGCGCCAGCAGCCAAGAATCCCCTGGAGGACACAATGAGCAGTTCTTC. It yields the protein CASSQESPGGHNEQFF.

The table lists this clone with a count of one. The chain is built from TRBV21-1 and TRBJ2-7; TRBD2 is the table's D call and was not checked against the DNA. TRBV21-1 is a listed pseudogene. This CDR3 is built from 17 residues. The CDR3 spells CASSKNIRGGIPYEQYF. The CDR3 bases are TGTGCCAGCAGCAAAAATATCCGCGGGGGGATCCCCTACGAGCAGTACTTC.

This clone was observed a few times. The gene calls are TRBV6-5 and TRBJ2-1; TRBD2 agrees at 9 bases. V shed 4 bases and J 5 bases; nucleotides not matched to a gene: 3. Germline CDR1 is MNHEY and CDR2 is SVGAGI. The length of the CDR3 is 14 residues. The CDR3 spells CASSSQREDNEQFF. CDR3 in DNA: TGTGCCAGCAGTTCCCAGCGGGAGGACAATGAGCAGTTCTTC.

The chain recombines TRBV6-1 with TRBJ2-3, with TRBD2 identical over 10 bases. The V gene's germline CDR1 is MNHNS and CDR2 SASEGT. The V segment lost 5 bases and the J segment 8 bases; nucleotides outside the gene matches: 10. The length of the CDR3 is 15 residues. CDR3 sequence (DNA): TGTGCCAGCAGTCCCTGTGCTAGCGGGAGTATTACGCAGTATTTT. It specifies CASSPCASGSITQYF.

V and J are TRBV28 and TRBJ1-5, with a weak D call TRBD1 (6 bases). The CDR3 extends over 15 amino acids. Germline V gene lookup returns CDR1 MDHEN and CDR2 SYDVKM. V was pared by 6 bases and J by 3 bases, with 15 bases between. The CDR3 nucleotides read TGTGCCAGCAGGGATCAGGGGCCGCACAATCAGCCCCAGCATTTT. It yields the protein CASRDQGPHNQPQHF.

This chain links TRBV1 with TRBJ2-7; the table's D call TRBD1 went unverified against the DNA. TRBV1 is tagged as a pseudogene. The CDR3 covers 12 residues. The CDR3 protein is CTSSPGGYEQYF. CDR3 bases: TGCACCAGCAGCCCAGGGGGCTACGAGCAGTACTTC.

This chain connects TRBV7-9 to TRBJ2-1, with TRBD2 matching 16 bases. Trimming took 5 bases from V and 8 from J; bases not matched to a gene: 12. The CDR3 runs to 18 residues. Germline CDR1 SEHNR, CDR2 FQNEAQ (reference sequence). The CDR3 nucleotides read TGTGCCAGCAGCCCCGATGGGACTAGCGGGAGGGCCATGCATGAGCAGTTCTTC. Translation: CASSPDGTSGRAMHEQFF.

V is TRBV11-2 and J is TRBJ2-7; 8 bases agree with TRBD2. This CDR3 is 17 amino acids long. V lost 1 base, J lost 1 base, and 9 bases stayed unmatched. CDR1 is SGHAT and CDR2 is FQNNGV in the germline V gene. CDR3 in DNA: TGTGCCAGCAGCTTAGTCGGCTCGGCGGGAGGATCCTACGAGCAGTACTTC. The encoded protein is CASSLVGSAGGSYEQYF.

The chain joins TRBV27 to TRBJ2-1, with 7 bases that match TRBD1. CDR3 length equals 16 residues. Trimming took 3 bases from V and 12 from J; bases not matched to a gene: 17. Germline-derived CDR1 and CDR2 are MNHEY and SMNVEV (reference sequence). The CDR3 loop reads CASSFRAGSSSGGQFF. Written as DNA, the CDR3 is TGTGCCAGCAGTTTTAGGGCAGGGTCCTCATCAGGGGGGCAGTTCTTC.

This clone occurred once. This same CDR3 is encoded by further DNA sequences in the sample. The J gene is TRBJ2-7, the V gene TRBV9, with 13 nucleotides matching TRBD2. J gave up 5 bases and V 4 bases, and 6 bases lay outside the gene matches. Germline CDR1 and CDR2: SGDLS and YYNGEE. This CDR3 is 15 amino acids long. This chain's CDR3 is CASSPGLAGVHEQYF. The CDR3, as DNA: TGTGCCAGCAGCCCCGGACTAGCGGGGGTACACGAGCAGTACTTC.

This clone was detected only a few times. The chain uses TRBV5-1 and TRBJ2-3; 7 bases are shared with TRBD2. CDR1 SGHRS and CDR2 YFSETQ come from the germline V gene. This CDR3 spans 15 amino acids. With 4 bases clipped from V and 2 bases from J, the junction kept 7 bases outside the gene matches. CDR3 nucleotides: TGCGCCAGCAGCGATGCGGGAGTGGACACAGATACGCAGTATTTT. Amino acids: CASSDAGVDTDTQYF.

The CDR3 is CAQRDGLSYEQYF. The DNA of the CDR3 is TGTGCCCAGCGGGACGGACTGTCCTACGAGCAGTACTTC. The gene calls are TRBV30 and TRBJ2-7; 7 bases are shared with TRBD2. Trimming took 8 bases from V and 1 from J; bases not matched to a gene: 8. Germline V CDR1 and CDR2: GTSNPN, SVGIG (reference sequence). This CDR3 region has 13 residues.

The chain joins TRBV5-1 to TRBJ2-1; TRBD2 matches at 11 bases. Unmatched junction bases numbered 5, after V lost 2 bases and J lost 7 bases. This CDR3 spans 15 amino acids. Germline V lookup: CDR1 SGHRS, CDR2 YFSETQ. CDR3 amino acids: CASSFLGLAGNEQFF. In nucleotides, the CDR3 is TGCGCCAGCAGCTTTCTTGGACTAGCGGGTAATGAGCAGTTCTTC.

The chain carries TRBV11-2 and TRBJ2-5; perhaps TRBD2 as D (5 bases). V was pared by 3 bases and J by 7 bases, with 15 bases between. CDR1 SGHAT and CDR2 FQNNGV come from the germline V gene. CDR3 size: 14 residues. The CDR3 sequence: CASSFRTEVGTQYF. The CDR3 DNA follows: TGTGCCAGCAGCTTTCGGACGGAGGTGGGGACCCAGTACTTC.

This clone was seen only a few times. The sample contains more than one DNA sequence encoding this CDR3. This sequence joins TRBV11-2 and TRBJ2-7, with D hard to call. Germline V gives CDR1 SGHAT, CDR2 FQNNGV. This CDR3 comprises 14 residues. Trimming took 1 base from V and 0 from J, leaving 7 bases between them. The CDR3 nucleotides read TGTGCCAGCAGCTTAGTACGGTACTCCTACGAGCAGTACTTC. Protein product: CASSLVRYSYEQYF.

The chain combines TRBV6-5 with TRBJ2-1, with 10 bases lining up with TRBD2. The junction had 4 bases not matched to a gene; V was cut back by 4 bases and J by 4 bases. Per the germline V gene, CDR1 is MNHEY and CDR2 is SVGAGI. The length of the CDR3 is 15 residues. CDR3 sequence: CASSSKREGYNEQFF. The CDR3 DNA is TGTGCCAGCAGTTCGAAGCGGGAGGGGTACAATGAGCAGTTCTTC.

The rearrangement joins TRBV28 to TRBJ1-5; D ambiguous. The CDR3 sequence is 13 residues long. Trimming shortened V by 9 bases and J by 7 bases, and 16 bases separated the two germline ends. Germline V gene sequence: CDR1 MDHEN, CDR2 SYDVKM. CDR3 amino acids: CASQSHGHQPQHF. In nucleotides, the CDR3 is TGTGCCAGTCAAAGCCACGGTCACCAGCCCCAGCATTTT.

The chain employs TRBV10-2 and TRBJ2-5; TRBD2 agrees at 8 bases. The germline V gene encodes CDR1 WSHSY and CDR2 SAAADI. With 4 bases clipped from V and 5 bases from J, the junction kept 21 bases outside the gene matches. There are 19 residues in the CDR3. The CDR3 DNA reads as TGCGCCAGCAGTGGGGGGACCGGGACTAGTAAGGGGAGGGGTGAGACCCAGTACTTC. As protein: CASSGGTGTSKGRGETQYF.

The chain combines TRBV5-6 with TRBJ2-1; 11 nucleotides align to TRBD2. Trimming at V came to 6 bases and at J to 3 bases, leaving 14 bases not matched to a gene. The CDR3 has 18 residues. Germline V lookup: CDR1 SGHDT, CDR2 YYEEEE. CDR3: CASTDWWAGTSGYNEQFF. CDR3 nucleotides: TGTGCCAGCACCGATTGGTGGGCCGGGACTAGCGGCTACAATGAGCAGTTCTTC.

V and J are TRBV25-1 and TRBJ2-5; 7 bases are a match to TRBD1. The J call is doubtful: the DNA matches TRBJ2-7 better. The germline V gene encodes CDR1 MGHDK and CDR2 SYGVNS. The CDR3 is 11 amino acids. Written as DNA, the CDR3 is TGTGCCAGCAGACAGGGGATCGAGCAGTACTTC. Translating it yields CASRQGIEQYF.